The rows below give T cell receptor beta chains drawn from one sample of a study of blood T cell repertoires in COVID-19. Clones were sequenced by immunoSEQ multiplex PCR, and TCRdb holds only the in-frame ones, with some missing. Of 250,000 to 350,000 clones detected, around 90% appear once; the ten largest clones hold around 6.8%. The material sequenced was peripheral blood. The receptors come from a woman aged 30 to 39 with COVID-19, enrolled during active disease. The CDR3 runs from the conserved cysteine through the conserved F or W. Each record gives: D gene, J gene, clone size, V gene, CDR3 protein, CDR3 DNA. The D gene is left open where the match is weak. Only part of the rows carry a size: once, few, many, or a class if the clone is expanded.

>TRBD2|TRBJ2-7|.|TRBV7-9
CASSLAITSGSGEQYF
TGTGCCAGCAGCTTAGCGATCACTAGCGGGAGTGGCGAGCAGTACTTC
>TRBD1|TRBJ1-5|once|TRBV27
CASSFQGVYSNQPQHF
TGTGCCAGCAGTTTCCAGGGGGTCTATAGCAATCAGCCCCAGCATTTT
>TRBD2|TRBJ2-3|.|TRBV11-2
CASSNRTSFVTQYF
TGTGCCAGCAGTAATAGGACTAGCTTTGTTACACAGTATTTT
>TRBD2|TRBJ2-2|.|TRBV10-3
CAILAEATGELFF
TGTGCCATCCTAGCGGAAGCCACCGGGGAGCTGTTTTTT
>.|TRBJ1-2|.|TRBV27
CASSSARGAVYGYTF
TGTGCCAGCAGTTCCGCCCGGGGAGCCGTCTATGGCTACACCTTC
>.|TRBJ1-1|.|TRBV29-1
CSVEVRFRGGNTEAFF
TGCAGCGTTGAAGTCAGATTCAGGGGTGGGAACACTGAAGCTTTCTTT
>.|TRBJ1-1|.|TRBV5-4
CASSLPATVNTEAFF
TGTGCCAGCAGCTTACCGGCGACTGTGAACACTGAAGCTTTCTTT
>.|TRBJ2-7|.|TRBV2
CASSVGGQGTYEQYF
TGTGCCAGCAGTGTTGGTGGGCAGGGTACCTACGAGCAGTACTTC
>.|TRBJ2-5|.|TRBV2
CATTTGLGLETQYF
TGTGCCACCACAACGGGACTTGGGTTGGAGACCCAGTACTTC
>.|TRBJ1-2|once|TRBV5-8
CASSLVLYGYDGYTF
TGTGCCAGCAGCTTGGTACTGTATGGTTATGATGGCTACACCTTC
>.|TRBJ2-3|.|TRBV19
CASSIGRGWKDTQYF
TGTGCCAGTAGTATCGGACGGGGTTGGAAAGATACGCAGTATTTT
>.|TRBJ2-3|.|TRBV9
CASSVDSSTDTQYF
TGTGCCAGCAGCGTAGACAGTAGCACAGATACGCAGTATTTT
>TRBD1|TRBJ2-7|.|TRBV27
CASGITGVEQYF
TGTGCCAGCGGAATCACAGGGGTCGAGCAGTACTTC
>.|TRBJ1-1|.|TRBV28
CASSLMTDPNTEAFF
TGTGCCAGCAGTTTAATGACAGACCCTAACACTGAAGCTTTCTTT
>.|TRBJ1-6|.|TRBV2
CASSAPVAGQSPLHF
TGTGCCAGCAGTGCTCCTGTGGCAGGGCAATCACCCCTCCACTTT
>TRBD2|TRBJ2-1|.|TRBV18
CASSPRTTSGIGDEQFF
TGTGCCAGCTCACCGCGTACGACTAGCGGGATAGGGGATGAGCAGTTCTTC
>.|TRBJ2-1|few|TRBV5-1
CASKVSGERNEQFF
TGCGCCAGCAAGGTATCGGGAGAAAGGAATGAGCAGTTCTTC
>.|TRBJ2-2|few|TRBV4-1
CASSQESGALTGELFF
TGCGCCAGCAGCCAAGAATCAGGGGCTCTCACCGGGGAGCTGTTTTTT
>TRBD1|TRBJ2-7|.|TRBV10-2
CASSESRTGKYEQYF
TGCGCCAGCAGTGAGTCGCGGACAGGGAAATACGAGCAGTACTTC
>.|TRBJ2-1|.|TRBV27
CASSLRTENNEQFF
TGTGCCAGCAGTTTACGGACTGAAAACAATGAGCAGTTCTTC
>.|TRBJ2-7|.|TRBV28
CASSFAYEQYF
TGTGCCAGCAGCTTCGCGTACGAGCAGTACTTC
>.|TRBJ2-1|.|TRBV9
CASSVTGGYNEQFF
TGTGCCAGCAGCGTAACGGGTGGTTACAATGAGCAGTTCTTC
>TRBD2|TRBJ2-7|.|TRBV19
CASSMGGSTYEQYF
TGTGCCAGTAGTATGGGCGGGAGTACTTACGAGCAGTACTTC
>TRBD1|TRBJ1-5|.|TRBV9
CASSGQGEQPQHF
TGTGCCAGCAGTGGACAGGGGGAGCAGCCCCAGCATTTT
>.|TRBJ2-1|.|TRBV19
CASSIVGPEPRTAAYNEQFF
TGTGCCAGTAGTATTGTGGGCCCGGAACCCCGGACAGCGGCATACAATGAGCAGTTCTTC
>.|TRBJ1-5|.|TRBV10-2
CASSDRGYQPQHF
TGCGCCAGCAGTGACAGGGGATATCAGCCCCAGCATTTT
>.|TRBJ2-7|.|TRBV12-3/TRBV12-4
CASSHIASEQYF
TGTGCCAGCAGTCATATAGCTTCGGAGCAGTACTTC
>.|TRBJ2-1|.|TRBV15
CATSRGGGVYNEQFF
TGTGCCACCAGCAGAGGGGGCGGGGTCTACAATGAGCAGTTCTTC
>.|TRBJ1-2|.|TRBV28
CASSFRGLYGYTF
TGTGCCAGCAGTTTTAGGGGTCTCTATGGCTACACCTTC
>TRBD2|TRBJ2-7|.|TRBV5-1
CASSLETSGRYEQYF
TGCGCCAGCAGCTTAGAAACTAGCGGGAGGTACGAGCAGTACTTC
>.|TRBJ2-6|.|TRBV19
CASSIFGGSGANVLTF
TGTGCCAGTAGTATATTCGGAGGCTCTGGGGCCAACGTCCTGACTTTC
>.|TRBJ2-1|.|TRBV19
CASSTTGASYNEQFF
TGTGCCAGTAGTACCACAGGTGCTTCCTACAATGAGCAGTTCTTC
>.|TRBJ2-7|.|TRBV5-4
CASSPTYEQYF
TGTGCCAGCAGCCCCACCTACGAGCAGTACTTC
>.|TRBJ2-2|.|TRBV18
CASPRSEGRKNTGELFF
TGTGCCAGCCCGCGTTCTGAGGGTCGAAAGAACACCGGGGAGCTGTTTTTT
>.|TRBJ1-1|few|TRBV28
CASSFMNTEAFF
TGTGCCAGCAGTTTTATGAACACTGAAGCTTTCTTT
>.|TRBJ2-1|.|TRBV28
CASSLVGSSYNEQFF
TGTGCCAGCAGTTTAGTCGGGAGCTCCTACAATGAGCAGTTCTTC
>.|TRBJ2-1|once|TRBV19
CASSPQRLGRNEQFF
TGTGCCAGTAGTCCCCAAAGACTAGGGAGGAATGAGCAGTTCTTC
>.|TRBJ1-5|.|TRBV5-1
CASSLEGGQPQHF
TGCGCCAGCAGCTTGGAAGGAGGACAGCCCCAGCATTTT
>.|TRBJ1-1|.|TRBV3-1/TRBV3-2
CASSQDQGGRTEAFF
TGTGCCAGCAGCCAAGACCAGGGCGGGAGAACTGAAGCTTTCTTT
>.|TRBJ2-7|once|TRBV6-5
CASGEYSAYGHEQYF
TGTGCCAGCGGGGAGTATAGCGCCTATGGGCACGAGCAGTACTTC
>TRBD2|TRBJ2-7|.|TRBV4-2
CASSQGVSSGGEQYF
TGTGCCAGCAGCCAAGGTGTCAGCTCGGGGGGCGAGCAGTACTTC